A selection of T cell receptor beta chains follows, all from one sample in a study of T cell clonotyping in hematopoietic cell transplantation. Produced via immunoSEQ multiplex PCR; TCRdb's table is partial and in-frame only. The table includes approximately 44,000 clones, approximately 78% detected once. The sequenced sample was peripheral blood mononuclear cells, obtained before stem cell transplant. The receptors were gathered from a man between 60 and 70 years old with myelodysplastic syndrome. Some clones in this sample may be carry-over from other donors' samples. Both conserved end residues are part of each CDR3. Fields, in order: V gene, CDR3 length, D gene, J gene, clone size, CDR3 protein, CDR3 DNA. The D gene is left open where the match is weak. Size is stated for part of the rows, as once, few or many counts, or as a class when the clone is expanded.

TRBV4-3	14	-	TRBJ1-4	once	CASSLLVGSEKLFF	TGCGCCAGCAGCCTCCTAGTAGGGAGCGAAAAACTGTTTTTT
TRBV6-1	15	TRBD1	TRBJ2-2	-	CASSARTGFSGELFF	TGTGCCAGCAGTGCCAGGACAGGGTTCTCCGGGGAGCTGTTTTTT
TRBV4-2	17	TRBD1	TRBJ1-2	-	CASSQDPRTGYVYGYTF	TGTGCCAGCAGCCAAGATCCCCGGACAGGGTACGTCTATGGCTACACCTTC
TRBV7-2	15	-	TRBJ2-1	-	CASSLQAGPYNEQFF	TGTGCCAGCAGCTTACAGGCAGGACCATACAATGAGCAGTTCTTC
TRBV18	12	-	TRBJ1-1	-	CASSMAEKEAFF	TGTGCCAGCTCAATGGCAGAAAAAGAAGCTTTCTTT
TRBV6-6	13	TRBD1	TRBJ1-1	-	CASSYSGTAEAFF	TGTGCCAGCAGTTACTCTGGGACAGCAGAAGCTTTCTTT
TRBV30	17	TRBD1	TRBJ1-5	-	CAWSSDRGIGSNQPQHF	TGTGCCTGGAGCTCAGACAGGGGTATAGGGAGCAATCAGCCCCAGCATTTT
TRBV2	14	-	TRBJ1-2	-	CASSEYRSNYGYTF	TGTGCCAGCAGTGAATATAGGAGTAACTATGGCTACACCTTC
TRBV6-6	16	TRBD2	TRBJ2-5	-	CASSYIRGLAGGTQYF	TGTGCCAGCAGTTACATCCGGGGACTAGCGGGGGGGACCCAGTACTTC
TRBV5-1	15	-	TRBJ2-3	-	CASSLTGSSTDTQYF	TGCGCCAGCAGCTTGACAGGATCTAGCACAGATACGCAGTATTTT
TRBV7-8	15	TRBD1	TRBJ1-3	-	CASSLSRGQGNTIYF	TGTGCCAGCAGTCTCTCCAGGGGGCAAGGAAACACCATATATTTT
TRBV7-9	14	-	TRBJ2-5	once	CASSLQGSGETQYF	TGTGCCAGCAGCTTACAGGGAAGCGGAGAGACCCAGTACTTC
TRBV19	13	-	TRBJ2-4	-	CASSRERGAIQYF	TGTGCCAGTAGCAGGGAAAGGGGGGCCATTCAGTACTTC
TRBV4-3	15	-	TRBJ2-7	once	CASSQSLTASYEQYF	TGCGCCAGCAGCCAATCATTGACAGCGAGCTACGAGCAGTACTTC
TRBV6-5	14	TRBD1	TRBJ1-6	few	CASKQTGRNSPLHF	TGTGCCAGCAAACAGACAGGGAGGAATTCACCCCTCCACTTT
TRBV11-2	15	TRBD1	TRBJ2-2	-	CATHDRVTDTGELFF	TGTGCCACCCATGACAGGGTTACGGACACCGGGGAGCTGTTTTTT
TRBV9	16	TRBD1	TRBJ2-7	-	CASSRDLGTGAYEQYF	TGTGCCAGCAGCCGTGACTTAGGTACAGGGGCCTACGAGCAGTACTTC
TRBV28	16	TRBD2	TRBJ2-5	-	CASSPWGSGGQETQYF	TGTGCCAGCAGTCCCTGGGGTAGCGGGGGCCAAGAGACCCAGTACTTC
TRBV9	14	-	TRBJ1-2	-	CASSEWGYGIGYTF	TGTGCCAGCAGCGAGTGGGGTTACGGTATAGGCTACACCTTC
TRBV4-3	19	-	TRBJ2-2	-	CASSQESSRPGRNTGELFF	TGCGCCAGCAGCCAAGAGTCGTCTCGGCCAGGGCGGAACACCGGGGAGCTGTTTTTT
TRBV9	12	-	TRBJ2-1	-	CASSEARGRQFF	TGTGCCAGCAGCGAAGCTAGAGGTCGGCAGTTCTTC
TRBV7-9	14	TRBD1	TRBJ2-3	-	CASSFGQGADTQYF	TGTGCCAGCAGCTTTGGACAGGGGGCAGATACGCAGTATTTT
TRBV7-6	17	TRBD1	TRBJ1-6	few	CASSLAARQGGNSPLHF	TGTGCCAGCAGCTTAGCGGCTCGGCAGGGGGGTAATTCACCCCTCCACTTT
TRBV4-1	14	-	TRBJ2-3	-	CASSQEPVTDTQYF	TGCGCCAGCAGCCAAGAGCCAGTCACAGATACGCAGTATTTT
TRBV18	16	TRBD1	TRBJ2-7	-	CASSPYRDRGKYEQYF	TGTGCCAGCTCACCATACCGGGACAGGGGCAAATACGAGCAGTACTTC
TRBV7-9	14	TRBD1	TRBJ1-2	-	CASSYSTGEYGYTF	TGTGCCAGCAGCTACTCAACAGGGGAATATGGCTACACCTTC
TRBV6-5	12	-	TRBJ2-7	once	CASKVSAYEQYF	TGTGCCAGCAAGGTTAGCGCCTACGAGCAGTACTTC
TRBV29-1	15	TRBD2	TRBJ2-7	-	CSVQAGPLSSYEQYF	TGCAGCGTGCAAGCGGGGCCCTTGAGCTCCTACGAGCAGTACTTC
TRBV7-9	13	-	TRBJ1-1	-	CASSLMENTEAFF	TGTGCCAGCAGCTTAATGGAGAACACTGAAGCTTTCTTT
TRBV6-5	15	TRBD1	TRBJ2-7	-	CASSYSGQGAYEQYF	TGTGCCAGCAGTTACTCGGGACAGGGGGCCTACGAGCAGTACTTC
TRBV7-8	17	-	TRBJ2-6	-	CASSTRTRSSGANVLTF	TGTGCCAGCAGCACCAGGACCCGATCCTCTGGGGCCAACGTCCTGACTTTC
TRBV7-6	13	-	TRBJ2-3	-	CASSSQGKDTQYF	TGTGCCAGCAGTTCCCAGGGTAAAGATACGCAGTATTTT
TRBV19	13	-	TRBJ1-2	-	CASSIGGIRGYTF	TGTGCCAGTAGTATAGGAGGGATACGTGGCTACACCTTC
TRBV6-5	14	-	TRBJ2-3	-	CASSYQQYTDTQYF	TGTGCCAGCAGTTACCAACAGTACACAGATACGCAGTATTTT
TRBV28	16	-	TRBJ2-6	-	CASSLSLLSGANVLTF	TGTGCCAGCAGTTTAAGTTTGCTCTCTGGGGCCAACGTCCTGACTTTC
TRBV11-2	14	-	TRBJ2-3	-	CASRGDGQADTQYF	TGTGCCAGCAGAGGGGACGGACAAGCAGATACGCAGTATTTT
TRBV28	15	-	TRBJ2-2	-	CASSPPRGATGELFF	TGTGCCAGCAGTCCACCCCGGGGAGCTACCGGGGAGCTGTTTTTT
TRBV4-3	16	-	TRBJ1-5	-	CASSQDYGRALQPQHF	TGCGCCAGCAGCCAAGACTATGGCAGGGCTCTTCAGCCCCAGCATTTT
TRBV7-3	14	-	TRBJ2-1	-	CASSSPGTNNEQFF	TGTGCCAGCAGCTCCCCAGGGACGAACAATGAGCAGTTCTTC
TRBV11-1	14	-	TRBJ1-2	once	CASSPLNANYGYTF	TGTGCCAGCAGCCCTCTTAACGCTAACTATGGCTACACCTTC
TRBV18	16	-	TRBJ2-3	-	CASSPPAGPSTDTQYF	TGTGCCAGCTCACCACCGGCGGGCCCTAGCACAGATACGCAGTATTTT
TRBV5-6	14	TRBD1	TRBJ1-6	-	CASTRGTVNSPLHF	TGTGCCAGCACTCGCGGGACAGTTAATTCACCCCTCCACTTT